This T cell receptor (beta chain) derives from a study of blood T cell repertoires in COVID-19. Study-wide context: Spain, Italy and the United States supplied samples that represented acute and convalescent COVID-19. T cells, B-cell-depleted T cells, or PBMCs supplied cDNA or gDNA.

The germline CDR1 and CDR2 sequences are LNHDA and SQIVND (reference sequence). The V and J ends lost 3 bases and 2 bases respectively, with 13 bases between them. The CDR3 is made up of 15 amino acids. Original methodology: Reference gene primer amplification gave nucleated cell count estimates. The data were produced by immunoSEQ multiplex PCR, yet TCRdb's version contains in-frame clones alone and is incomplete. V and J calls and clone size are as listed in that table; D and trimming were resolved from the DNA. The sample records 200,000 or so clones, 80% to 85% being singletons. The rearrangement uses TRBV19 and TRBJ1-2; possibly TRBD1 for D (6 bases). This receptor was identified in a woman in her sixties with acute or convalescent COVID-19. The sample was peripheral blood. The CDR3: CASSIRGHRNYGYTF. DNA of the CDR3: TGTGCCAGTAGTATCAGGGGACATCGGAACTATGGCTACACCTTC.